These 8 T cell receptor beta chains originate from one sample sequenced in a study of Graves' ophthalmopathy and Graves' hyperthyroidism. The sequenced template was RNA, covering the TCR beta CDR3 region. RT-PCR was first run with HTBI primers, then multiplex PCR in a second round. In TCRdb, the multiplex PCR reads were re-called with MiXCR into one record per CDR3 protein. The table lists 900,000 to 1,200,000 distinct CDR3 sequences, around a third of them singletons, with 11% in the top ten. Sequencing used peripheral blood or thyroid tissue (not recorded which). These receptors all stem from an adult man with Graves' hyperthyroidism.

This clonotype was counted at least ten times. The rearrangement uses TRBV5-1 and TRBJ1-6; tentatively, D is TRBD1 (5 bases). V was clipped by 0 bases and J by 6 bases, with 16 bases between them. The CDR3 has 17 amino acids. Looked up from germline, CDR1 is SGHRS and CDR2 is YFSETQ. This CDR3 is CASSLGGSGPVNSPLHF. The DNA for the CDR3 is TGCGCCAGCAGCTTGGGAGGATCAGGGCCTGTTAATTCACCCCTCCACTTT.

In this sample, this clonotype turned up many times. V is TRBV24-1 and J is TRBJ2-5; TRBD1 aligns across 10 bases. The CDR3 totals 14 residues. Germline V lookup: CDR1 KGHDR, CDR2 SFDVKD. The V gene end was trimmed by 4 bases and the J gene end by 5 bases; junction bases not matched to a gene: 3. The CDR3 region has the DNA TGTGCCACCAGTGACCCGACAGGGGGCGAGACCCAGTACTTC. Amino acid sequence: CATSDPTGGETQYF.

For this clonotype: A read error may be the cause here, since a much bigger clone is one base away. V and J are TRBV20-1 and TRBJ1-1; D gene ambiguous. Per the germline V gene, CDR1 is DFQATT and CDR2 is SNEGSKA (reference sequence). Between the trimmed V and J ends, which lost 5 bases and 9 bases, there was a span of 19 bases. CDR3 size: 13 residues. CDR3 residues: CSAVGNSQTKAFF. The DNA for the CDR3 is TGCAGTGCTGTTGGTAACAGCCAGACTAAAGCTTTCTTT.

This clonotype was recorded many times. The chain combines TRBV24-1 with TRBJ2-5; D is unclear. This CDR3 has 13 residues. Trimming took off 3 bases at V and 2 bases at J, with 6 bases between the two ends. The V gene's germline CDR1 is KGHDR and CDR2 SFDVKD. This CDR3 is CATSDVPQETQYF. The CDR3 nucleotides read TGTGCCACCAGTGATGTGCCGCAAGAGACCCAGTACTTC.

This clonotype has only one observation. The gene calls are TRBV11-2 and TRBJ1-1; D is undetermined. From germline, CDR1 is SGHAT and CDR2 FQNNGV. Trimming cost V 2 bases and J 4 bases, with 17 bases left between them. The CDR3 is 16 amino acids. The CDR3 spells CASSLTDGIISTEAFF. CDR3 DNA: TGTGCCAGCAGCTTAACGGACGGGATTATAAGCACTGAAGCTTTCTTT.

This clonotype was observed a few times. Its ends do not fully match the called genes, so a read error is possible. The CDR3 DNA is TGTGCCAGCAGCCGGATGCGGGACAGGGTGGCCCTCCTTTCTGGAAACACCATATATTTT. Translating gives CASSRMRDRVALLSGNTIYF. This rearrangement joins TRBV4-1 to TRBJ1-3; TRBD1 matches at 9 bases. The CDR3 is 20 amino acids. Germline CDR1 is MGHRA and CDR2 is YSYEKL.

This clonotype was picked up a small number of times. V and J are TRBV6-2 or TRBV6-3 and TRBJ2-2; tentatively, D is TRBD1 or TRBD2 (5 bases each). CDR3 length: 16 amino acids. Germline V gene sequence: CDR1 MNHEY, CDR2 SVGEGT. The V gene lost 11 bases and the J gene lost 5 bases, with 24 bases spanning the gap. DNA of the CDR3: TGTGCCGCCTCAACCTCCAAGAGGGGATGGACCGGGGAGCTGTTTTTT. Translation: CAASTSKRGWTGELFF.

Only a few counts were recorded for this clonotype. This sequence joins TRBV4-3 and TRBJ1-6; D is unresolved. Germline V gene sequence: CDR1 LGHNA, CDR2 YSLEER. V was clipped by 3 bases and J by 5 bases, with 17 bases between them. The CDR3 consists of 17 residues. Here the CDR3 reads CASSQEVRTADNSPLHF. In nucleotides, the CDR3 is TGCGCCAGCAGCCAGGAAGTTCGGACCGCGGATAATTCACCCCTCCACTTT.